The source of this T cell receptor (beta chain) is a study of T-cell memory formation after mild COVID-19. Study summary: Most TCR clusters belonged to a single donor.

TCR alpha and TCR beta cDNA libraries carrying sample barcodes and UMIs were produced by 5'RACE using constant-segment primers. TCRdb independently ran MiXCR on the 5' RACE reads; one entry per CDR3 protein. The sample lists over 300,000 distinct CDR3 sequences, approximately 22% seen once, with under 25% in the top ten. The CDR3 runs 13 residues. Trimming cost V 6 bases and J 5 bases, with 11 bases left between them. This clonotype turned up a few times. Its matching antigen is unknown. Notes on the study in general: CD4+ bias marked clones expanding day 15 to 37, unlike balanced contracting clones. Second-wave clones peaking on day 37 lacked confirmed SARS-CoV-2 specificity.

The TCR originated in a man aged 18 to 30 who had mild COVID-19 (a few samples of this study predate the infection). Cell type and time point are not known. The sample was PBMCs or a T cell subset sorted from them (not recorded which). The chain employs TRBV12-3 or TRBV12-4 and TRBJ1-5; weak D call: TRBD1 (6 bases). The CDR3 region is CASRGDTYQPQHF. The CDR3 DNA sequence: TGTGCCAGCAGGGGGGACACGTATCAGCCCCAGCATTTT.